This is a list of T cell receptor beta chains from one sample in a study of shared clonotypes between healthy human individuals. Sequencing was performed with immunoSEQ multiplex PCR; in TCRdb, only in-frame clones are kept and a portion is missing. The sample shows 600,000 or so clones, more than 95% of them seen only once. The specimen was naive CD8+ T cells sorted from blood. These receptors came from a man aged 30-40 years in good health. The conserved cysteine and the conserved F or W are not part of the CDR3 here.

SAVILGGVKETQY | TRBV29-1
SVEGTSGSSYNEQF | TRBV29-1
ASSFKATVGTDTQY | TRBV7-9
ASSLGGGAKAQH | TRBV7-9
ASRRGFESAF | TRBV5-1
ASSLALRDTQY | TRBV28
ASSFRGGPYEQY | TRBV7-8
ASSLDRSQHHEQF | TRBV6-6
SAYSGSSYEQY | TRBV29-1
ASSSDRGRSEKLF | TRBV5-1
ASSPEGVQNTEAF | TRBV5-1
ASRTGQLSYEQY | TRBV6-5
ASSYGAANTGELF | TRBV11-2
ASSLVTSADTQY | TRBV7-8
ASIDRGTEAF | TRBV2
ASRLIGYSYEQY | TRBV27
ATTTWRAATNEKLF | TRBV28
ASSPSDWRRDTQY | TRBV9
ASRLLAGGSHEQY | TRBV28
SVEDEGTGEYGYT | TRBV29-1
ASSISGGEGTQY | TRBV19
ASMSYNQPQH | TRBV28
ASNPTGRSNQPQH | TRBV7-8
ASSSPFNEQF | TRBV7-9
ASSQNNEQF | TRBV14
ASSTWPEQPQH | TRBV5-1
ASSGSGIPYEQY | TRBV27